These 29 T cell receptor beta chains came from one sample sequenced in a study of CD8+ T cells in alopecia areata. A panel of CD4, CD8alpha, NKG2D, NKG2ACE and other markers served to sort pooled cutaneous lymph node cells. Extracted RNA was reverse transcribed into cDNA, the sequencing template. The table came from immunoSEQ multiplex PCR; TCRdb's copy has only in-frame clones and leaves some out. This sample comprises about 270,000 clones, none seen once only. The sequenced sample was CD4+ T cells sorted from a lymph node. These receptors originate from a C3H/HeJ mouse with alopecia areata. The strain's MHC haplotype is H2-k.

In its sample, this clone was seen a few times. Gene names and germline refer to mouse. The CDR3 is cut off 4 residues early in the read; its end comes from the germline J gene. This CDR3 is also generated by other DNA sequences in the sample. The V and J genes are TRBV13-2 and TRBJ2-3; 7 bases line up with TRBD2. The trim removed 3 bases at V and 0 bases at J, leaving 1 base unmatched. This CDR3 comprises 14 residues. Germline CDR1 is NNHNN and CDR2 is SYGAGS (reference sequence). The part of the CDR3 DNA that was read is TGTGCCAGCGGTGCCTGGGGGAGTGCAGAA. This sequence encodes CASGAWGSAE. The entire CDR3 sequence reads CASGAWGSAETLYF.

This clone was seen a handful of times. All gene names here are mouse names. The read ends 4 residues shy of where the CDR3 ends; the end is completed using the germline J gene. This chain joins TRBV1 and TRBJ2-1; 12 bases match TRBD1. The length of the CDR3 is 16 residues. The ends lost 1 base at V and 6 bases at J; junction bases unmatched: 4. Germline assignment: CDR1 NSQYPW and CDR2 LRSPGD (reference sequence). This CDR3 is CTCSAGDRGQGAEQFF. CDR3 DNA (partial): TGCACCTGCAGTGCAGGGGACAGGGGGCAAGGTGCT. Full variable domain (missing parts from reference TRBV1 and TRBJ2-1): VTLLEQNPRWRLVPRGQAVNLRCILKNSQYPWMSWYQQDLQKQLQWLFTLRSPGDKEVKSLPGADYLATRVTDTELRLQVANMSQGRTLYCTCSAGDRGQGAEQFFGPGTRLTVL.

This clone was seen at least ten times. Gene names are the mouse ones. The CDR3 end falls 4 residues outside the read, so it is completed with the germline J gene. The same CDR3 arises from other DNA sequences in this sample as well. J is TRBJ2-2 and V is TRBV1, with a weak D call TRBD1 (6 bases). This CDR3 has 14 residues. The V gene lost 4 bases and the J gene lost 0 bases, with 6 bases spanning the gap. Germline CDR1 and CDR2: NSQYPW and LRSPGD (reference sequence). CDR3 sequence reads: CTCSGTANTGQLYF. The CDR3 DNA, read in part, is TGCACCTGCAGTGGGACAGCAAACACCGGG. The full variable domain, rest sourced from reference TRBV1 and TRBJ2-2, is VTLLEQNPRWRLVPRGQAVNLRCILKNSQYPWMSWYQQDLQKQLQWLFTLRSPGDKEVKSLPGADYLATRVTDTELRLQVANMSQGRTLYCTCSGTANTGQLYFGEGSKLTVL.

In regard to this clone: Genes and germline come from the mouse. The CDR3 is cut off 4 residues early in the read; its end comes from the germline J gene. Other DNA sequences in this sample translate to the same CDR3. The chain couples TRBV1 to TRBJ2-1; weak D call: TRBD2 (7 bases). This CDR3 comprises 16 residues. Trimming took 0 bases from V and 1 from J, leaving 10 bases between them. Germline CDR1 NSQYPW, CDR2 LRSPGD (reference sequence). Partial CDR3 DNA: TGCACCTGCAGTGCAGATCCGGGGGGCAACTATGCT. The encoded protein is CTCSADPGGNYA. The full CDR3 protein reads CTCSADPGGNYAEQFF. The full variable domain, its missing parts supplied by reference TRBV1 and TRBJ2-1, is VTLLEQNPRWRLVPRGQAVNLRCILKNSQYPWMSWYQQDLQKQLQWLFTLRSPGDKEVKSLPGADYLATRVTDTELRLQVANMSQGRTLYCTCSADPGGNYAEQFFGPGTRLTVL.

This clone came up a few times. All gene names here are mouse names. The read halts 4 residues ahead of the CDR3 end, with the missing end drawn from the germline J gene. The rearrangement uses TRBV5 and TRBJ2-2; 8 nucleotides align to TRBD1. CDR1 LGHNA and CDR2 YNLKQL come from the germline V gene (reference sequence). The CDR3 is made up of 14 amino acids. V was clipped by 6 bases and J by 2 bases; unmatched bases: 2. The CDR3 spells CASRRQGNTGQLYF. Partial CDR3 DNA: TGTGCCAGCAGGAGACAGGGGAACACCGGG.

This clone was observed a few times. The gene names here belong to mouse. The CDR3 extends 4 residues past the end of the read, so its final part is completed from the germline J gene. The identical CDR3 is also encoded by other nucleotide sequences in the sample. J is TRBJ2-5 and V is TRBV1, with unresolved D. Germline CDR1 is NSQYPW and CDR2 is LRSPGD (reference sequence). The V and J ends lost 2 bases and 0 bases respectively, with 6 bases between them. This CDR3 has 14 amino acids. The CDR3 sequence: CTCSAQINQDTQYF. The sequenced part of the CDR3 DNA is TGCACCTGCAGTGCACAGATTAACCAAGAC. Full variable domain (missing parts from reference TRBV1 and TRBJ2-5): VTLLEQNPRWRLVPRGQAVNLRCILKNSQYPWMSWYQQDLQKQLQWLFTLRSPGDKEVKSLPGADYLATRVTDTELRLQVANMSQGRTLYCTCSAQINQDTQYFGPGTRLLVL.

The sample holds a few counts of this clone. Gene names follow the mouse nomenclature. The read gets to within 4 residues of the CDR3 end, and the germline J gene fills in the rest. This chain connects TRBV5 to TRBJ2-5; 12 nucleotides agree with TRBD2. The CDR3 spans 17 residues. Germline V gene data show CDR1 as LGHNA and CDR2 as YNLKQL (reference sequence). Partial CDR3 DNA: TGTGCCAGCAGCCAACCCTACGGGACTGGGGGGATAGAC. Translating gives CASSQPYGTGGID. The CDR3, in full, reads CASSQPYGTGGIDTQYF.

About this clone itself: Genes and germline are mouse. The read terminates 4 residues ahead of where the CDR3 ends, so the germline J gene completes it. V gene TRBV31 combines with J gene TRBJ2-7; 7 bases are shared with TRBD2. V was pared by 1 base and J by 0 bases, with 3 bases of the junction left unmatched. In germline, CDR1 is GKSSPN, CDR2 SITVG. The CDR3 is 14 residues long. The CDR3 bases that were read are TGTGCCTGGAGTCAGACTGGGAGCTCCTAT. This codes for CAWSQTGSSY. The whole CDR3 sequence reads CAWSQTGSSYEQYF.

This clone was seen a handful of times. Here the gene names and germline are mouse. Other DNA sequences in the sample encode the same CDR3. CDR3 DNA (partial): TGTGCCAGCAGTGAGGGGGGCGCGAACACCGGG. Translating gives CASSEGGANTG. From start to end, the CDR3 is CASSEGGANTGQLYF. V gene TRBV13-1 combines with J gene TRBJ2-2; TRBD2 is a possible D gene (7 bases). The read ends 4 residues before the CDR3 terminus; that terminus is restored from the germline J gene. The CDR3 covers 15 residues. Looked up from germline, CDR1 is NSHNY and CDR2 is SYGAGN. V was trimmed by 2 bases and J by 2 bases, leaving 10 bases between them.

This clone was detected only a few times. Gene names are mouse gene names. The sequence runs out 4 residues before the end of the CDR3; the remainder is reconstructed from the germline J gene. This same CDR3 is encoded by further DNA sequences in the sample. The chain carries TRBV19 and TRBJ2-5; 10 nucleotides line up with TRBD1. The germline CDR1 and CDR2 sequences are FNHDT and SITEND (reference sequence). CDR3 length: 13 residues. The part of the CDR3 DNA that was read is TGTGCCAGCAGTAGACAGGGGGCGGAC. It translates to CASSRQGAD. The complete CDR3 reads CASSRQGADTQYF. Looking up the rest from reference TRBV19 and TRBJ2-5 gives the full variable domain: GGIITQTPKFLIGQEGQKLTLKCQQNFNHDTMYWYRQDSGKGLRLIYYSITENDLQKGDLSEGYDASREKKSSFSLTVTSAQKNEMAVFLCASSRQGADTQYFGPGTRLLVL.

Comments on this clone: Mouse gene names apply. The read terminates 3 residues ahead of where the CDR3 ends, so the germline J gene completes it. The gene calls are TRBV5 and TRBJ1-6; D is undetermined. TRBJ1-6 is reported as an ORF; its role is uncertain. Germline V gene lookup returns CDR1 LGHNA and CDR2 YNLKQL (reference sequence). Trimming stripped 1 base from V and 1 base from J, with 8 bases between. The CDR3 contains 16 residues. The part of the CDR3 DNA that was read is TGTGCCAGCAGCCAAGCCCGACAATCCTATAATTCGCCC. Its protein is CASSQARQSYNSP. The full CDR3 is CASSQARQSYNSPLYF.

With respect to this clone: The genes and germline here are from mouse. The CDR3 extends 4 residues past the end of the read, so its final part is completed from the germline J gene. The V call is TRBV19, the J call TRBJ1-1, with TRBD1 matching 9 bases. The CDR3 spans 15 residues. CDR1 FNHDT and CDR2 SITEND come from the germline V gene (reference sequence). J was trimmed by 1 base and V by 1 base; bases with no gene match: 2. The CDR3 loop reads CASSIKGQGNTEVFF. CDR3 bases read: TGTGCCAGCAGTATAAAGGGACAGGGGAACACA.

This clone has more than one count but fewer than ten. The germline and genes are mouse ones. With the read ending 4 residues before the CDR3 end, the germline J gene is used to fill in that end. V is TRBV5 and J is TRBJ2-3; 9 nucleotides align to TRBD2. V shed 0 bases, J shed 0 bases, and the junction held 4 bases outside the gene matches. The CDR3 has 17 amino acids. Germline CDR1 reads LGHNA; CDR2 reads YNLKQL (reference sequence). The CDR3 bases that were read are TGTGCCAGCAGCCAAGATTGGGGGGGCCCTAGTGCAGAA. It specifies CASSQDWGGPSAE. The entire CDR3 protein is CASSQDWGGPSAETLYF.

At least ten counts were recorded for this clone. Any gene name here is a mouse gene name. The CDR3 goes on 4 residues after the read ends, and that part is filled in from the germline J gene. The chain carries TRBV1 and TRBJ2-2; 10 nucleotides line up with TRBD2. J gave up 1 base and V 3 bases, and 5 bases lay outside the gene matches. The germline V gene encodes CDR1 NSQYPW and CDR2 LRSPGD (reference sequence). This CDR3 spans 17 amino acids. The CDR3 sequence: CTCSANRDWGNTGQLYF. The covered CDR3 bases are TGCACCTGCAGTGCCAACCGGGACTGGGGAAACACCGGG.

With regard to this clone: The germline and genes are mouse ones. The read comes to an end 4 residues before the CDR3 does, leaving the germline J gene to fill in the end. The chain recombines TRBV1 with TRBJ2-3; D possibly corresponds to TRBD2 (6 bases). This CDR3 has 15 amino acids. V lost 0 bases and J 2 bases, leaving 9 bases between the germline ends. CDR1 is NSQYPW and CDR2 is LRSPGD in the germline V gene (reference sequence). Incomplete CDR3 DNA: TGCACCTGCAGTGCAGATGTGGGGGATGCAGAA. Its translation is CTCSADVGDAE. The entire CDR3 protein is CTCSADVGDAETLYF.

This clone occurred a few times. The genes are named according to mouse. Coverage ceases 4 residues before the CDR3 finishes, and the germline J gene fills in the end. J is TRBJ1-2 and V is TRBV19; 8 positions match TRBD1. This CDR3 region has 13 residues. CDR1 and CDR2 (germline): FNHDT, SITEND (reference sequence). V was clipped by 6 bases and J by 4 bases; unmatched bases: 5. Partial CDR3 DNA: TGTGCCAGCACCCTCGACAGGGGCTCC. Its protein is CASTLDRGS. The entire CDR3 protein is CASTLDRGSDYTF.

This clone was seen only a few times. The gene names here belong to mouse. Coverage ceases 4 residues before the CDR3 finishes, and the germline J gene fills in the end. The chain has TRBV31 and TRBJ1-1, with 7 positions matching TRBD1. CDR3 length: 14 residues. CDR1 and CDR2 from the germline V gene are GKSSPN and SITVG. The trim removed 0 bases at V and 0 bases at J, leaving 1 base unmatched. CDR3 bases read: TGTGCCTGGAGTCTGGGACAGACAAACACA. As protein: CAWSLGQTNT. The whole CDR3 sequence is CAWSLGQTNTEVFF. The full variable domain, completed using reference TRBV31 and TRBJ1-1, is AQTIHQWPVAEIKAVGSPLSLGCTIKGKSSPNLYWYWQATGGTLQQLFYSITVGQVESVVQLNLSASRPKDDQFILSTEKLLLSHSGFYLCAWSLGQTNTEVFFGKGTRLTVV.

This clone was seen only a few times. The germline and genes are mouse ones. The read is 4 residues too short to cover the CDR3 end, so that end is filled in from the germline J gene. The chain has TRBV13-3 and TRBJ1-1; no clear D. Germline CDR1 reads NNHDY; CDR2 reads SYVADS. The CDR3 covers 12 residues. The CDR3 here is CASSDDRTEVFF. The sequenced CDR3 bases are TGTGCCAGCAGTGATGACAGAACA.

This clone was seen more than once but under ten times. Any gene name here is a mouse gene name. The read comes to an end 4 residues before the CDR3 does, leaving the germline J gene to fill in the end. The J gene is TRBJ2-3, the V gene TRBV13-3; TRBD1 might be the D (5 bases). The CDR3 extends over 15 amino acids. Trimming took off 5 bases at V and 0 bases at J, with 13 bases between the two ends. CDR1 is NNHDY, CDR2 SYVADS, per germline. The DNA read from the CDR3 is TGTGCCAGCAGGAGAAGGACAACTAGTGCAGAA. Its translation is CASRRRTTSAE. In full, the CDR3 is CASRRRTTSAETLYF.

Points on this clone: The gene names given are mouse names. Read sequence stops 4 residues before the CDR3 end, and the germline J gene provides the missing end. The J gene is TRBJ2-1, the V gene TRBV1; 8 bases align to TRBD2. The CDR3 extends over 15 amino acids. Unmatched junction bases numbered 4, after V lost 3 bases and J lost 3 bases. The germline CDR1 and CDR2 sequences are NSQYPW and LRSPGD (reference sequence). The sequenced part of the CDR3 DNA is TGCACCTGCAGTGCCCGGACTGGGACCTATGCT. Translating it yields CTCSARTGTYA. The complete CDR3 sequence is CTCSARTGTYAEQFF.

This clone appeared a few times. Genes here carry mouse names. The read is 4 residues too short to cover the CDR3 end, so that end is filled in from the germline J gene. This sequence joins TRBV13-1 and TRBJ1-1; D remains ambiguous. Trimming removed 6 bases from V and 0 bases from J, with 12 bases in between. The CDR3 runs to 14 residues. Germline values: CDR1 NSHNY, CDR2 SYGAGN. The CDR3 DNA, read in part, is TGTGCCAGCACAAAGACAAATGCAAACACA. Its protein is CASTKTNANT. Given in full, the CDR3 is CASTKTNANTEVFF.

Note on this clone: This could be a read error, since a much larger clone is one nucleotide away. Mouse germline and gene names are used. Within the sample, other DNA sequences also encode this same CDR3. CDR3 DNA (partial): TGTGCCAGCAGTCGGACTGGGGCTAGTGCAGAA. Translation: CASSRTGASAE. In full, the CDR3 is CASSRTGASAETLYF. The chain carries TRBV13-3 and TRBJ2-3; 9 bases agree with TRBD2. The sequenced fragment ends 4 residues before the CDR3 boundary, so the rest is inferred from the germline J gene. The ends lost 4 bases at V and 0 bases at J; junction bases unmatched: 3. The CDR3 contains 15 residues. Looked up from germline, CDR1 is NNHDY and CDR2 is SYVADS.

This clone was observed a few times. Germline and genes here are mouse. The read ends 4 residues early relative to the CDR3; the germline J gene fills the gap. The chain carries TRBV2 and TRBJ2-5; 7 nucleotides align to TRBD1. The length of the CDR3 is 14 residues. Germline-derived CDR1 and CDR2 are LGHNA and YSYQKL. Incomplete CDR3 DNA: TGTGCCAGCAGCCCCGACAGGGTGGGAGAC. The encoded protein is CASSPDRVGD. The full CDR3 protein is CASSPDRVGDTQYF. Combining the CDR3 with reference TRBV2 and TRBJ2-5 gives the whole variable domain DPKIIQKPKYLVAVTGSEKILICEQYLGHNAMYWYRQSAKKPLEFMFSYSYQKLMDNQTASSRFQPQSSKKNHLDLQITALKPDDSATYFCASSPDRVGDTQYFGPGTRLLVL.

This clone was counted ten times or more. Gene names are mouse gene names. The DNA ends 4 residues before the CDR3 does, and the rest of the CDR3 is filled in from the germline J gene. The chain joins TRBV31 to TRBJ2-3; D is unclear. The CDR3 consists of 12 residues. The germline V gene has CDR1 GKSSPN and CDR2 SITVG. V was pared by 0 bases and J by 2 bases, with 3 bases between. The CDR3 DNA, read in part, is TGTGCCTGGAGTCTAAATGCAGAA. As protein: CAWSLNAE. The full CDR3 reads CAWSLNAETLYF.

A remark on this clone: Each gene name is a mouse one. CDR3: CASSDPGLGLNEQYF. CDR3 DNA (partial): TGTGCCAGCAGTGACCCGGGACTGGGGCTAAAT. The chain carries TRBV13-3 and TRBJ2-7; 10 bases agree with TRBD2. Coverage ceases 4 residues before the CDR3 finishes, and the germline J gene fills in the end. Germline V gene lookup returns CDR1 NNHDY and CDR2 SYVADS. The CDR3 has 15 amino acids.

A note on this clone: Gene names are the mouse ones. The CDR3 end falls 4 residues outside the read, so it is completed with the germline J gene. The V gene is TRBV5, the J gene TRBJ2-3, with TRBD1 matching over 8 bases. The CDR3 is made up of 16 amino acids. The germline gives CDR1 LGHNA, CDR2 YNLKQL (reference sequence). The junction had 5 bases not matched to a gene; V was cut back by 2 bases and J by 1 base. CDR3 DNA (partial): TGTGCCAGCAGCCAATTGACAGGGGCGGGTGCAGAA. It yields the protein CASSQLTGAGAE. The whole CDR3 protein is CASSQLTGAGAETLYF.

About this clone: The gene names given are mouse names. The read ends 4 residues shy of where the CDR3 ends; the end is completed using the germline J gene. The chain links TRBV5 to TRBJ2-3; 7 bases are a match to TRBD2. The CDR3 covers 14 residues. Germline loops: CDR1 LGHNA, CDR2 YNLKQL (reference sequence). The sequenced part of the CDR3 DNA is TGTGCCAGCAGCCAAGGGACTGGACAAGAA. Residues: CASSQGTGQE. Given in full, the CDR3 is CASSQGTGQETLYF.

Details on this clone: Each gene name is a mouse one. The CDR3 end falls 4 residues outside the read, so it is completed with the germline J gene. The sample contains more than one DNA sequence encoding this CDR3. The chain has TRBV5 and TRBJ2-5, with a tentative D call TRBD1 (5 bases). The CDR3 has 13 residues. CDR1 is LGHNA, CDR2 YNLKQL, per germline (reference sequence). V was shortened by 4 bases and J by 3 bases, with 8 bases between the two germline ends. CDR3 DNA, as far as it was read: TGTGCCAGCAGCCCGACAGTACAAGAC. It translates to CASSPTVQD. The complete CDR3 sequence is CASSPTVQDTQYF.

This clone was observed a handful of times. The genes are named according to mouse. The CDR3 extends 4 residues past the end of the read, so its final part is completed from the germline J gene. The V gene is TRBV5, the J gene TRBJ2-5; 9 positions agree with TRBD2. Unmatched junction bases numbered 6, after V lost 0 bases and J lost 2 bases. Per germline, CDR1 LGHNA and CDR2 YNLKQL (reference sequence). This CDR3 contains 17 residues. CDR3 DNA, as far as it was read: TGTGCCAGCAGCCAAGATCGGCTGGGGGGGATCCAAGAC. The encoded protein is CASSQDRLGGIQD. The whole CDR3 reads CASSQDRLGGIQDTQYF.